This TCR beta chain came from a study of T cell clusters in autoimmune cytopenias. Each sample's input was 250 ng genomic DNA, 40,000 or so genome equivalents. TRB was amplified by touch-down multiplex PCR, primer pools A and B combined. TCRdb reprocessed the multiplex PCR reads and stores each CDR3 protein as one record, lacking DNA. The listing contains roughly 6,200 distinct CDR3 sequences. The CDR3 has 20 residues. Germline V gene data show CDR1 as MNHNS and CDR2 as SASEGT. The sample also formed part of further work on T cell repertoires in aging, cancer and after chemotherapy. That work adds: Compared with age-matched healthy donors, untreated hematological or solid cancer patients showed higher blood TCR clonality.

The sequenced material came from peripheral blood. The sequence was obtained from a human donor in good health. The chain joins TRBV6-1 to TRBJ1-5; TCRdb names TRBD1, which stays unverified in the absence of DNA. The CDR3 is CASSGRTGMVGSSSNQPQHF.